This T cell receptor (beta chain) was captured by sequencing in a study of blood T cell repertoires in COVID-19. The overall study: The United States, Italy and Spain provided the acute and convalescent COVID-19 samples. The cDNA or gDNA used as material had been derived from T cells, B-cell-depleted T cells, or PBMCs.

As handled by the study authors: Amplified reference gene primers provided the basis for estimating nucleated cell counts. Some clones are missing from TCRdb's copy, which holds only in-frame ones; the method was immunoSEQ multiplex PCR. V, J and clone size derive from that table, while D and trimming were established from the DNA sequence. The repertoire holds 100,000 to 150,000 clones, with more than 70% as singletons. The CDR3 has 15 residues. Trimming removed 2 bases from V and 4 bases from J, with 17 bases in between. Germline V CDR1 and CDR2: GTSNPN, SVGIG (reference sequence). The rearrangement links TRBV30 to TRBJ2-5; TRBD2 might be the D (7 bases). This TCR was sampled from a man aged 45-65 years with acute or convalescent COVID-19. Sequencing was done on a sample of peripheral blood. The DNA for the CDR3 is TGTGCCTGGAGTCCGGGGGCGGGGGTTGGAGAGACCCAGTACTTC. Translating it yields CAWSPGAGVGETQYF.